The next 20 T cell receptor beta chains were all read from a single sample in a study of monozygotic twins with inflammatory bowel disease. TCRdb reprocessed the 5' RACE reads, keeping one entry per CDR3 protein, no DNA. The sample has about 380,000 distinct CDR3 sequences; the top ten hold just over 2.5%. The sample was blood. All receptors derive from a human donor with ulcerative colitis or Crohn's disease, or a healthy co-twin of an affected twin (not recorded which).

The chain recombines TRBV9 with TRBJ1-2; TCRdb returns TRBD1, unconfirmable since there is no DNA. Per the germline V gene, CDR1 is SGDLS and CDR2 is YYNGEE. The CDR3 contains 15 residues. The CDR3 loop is CASSVDPGTGNGYTF.

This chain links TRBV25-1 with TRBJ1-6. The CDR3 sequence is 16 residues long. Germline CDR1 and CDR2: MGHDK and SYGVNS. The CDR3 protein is CASSEAFVRLNSPLHF.

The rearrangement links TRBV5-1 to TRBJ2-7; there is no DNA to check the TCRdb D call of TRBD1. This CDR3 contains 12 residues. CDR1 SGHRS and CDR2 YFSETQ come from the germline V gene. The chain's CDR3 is CASSHDSYEQYF.

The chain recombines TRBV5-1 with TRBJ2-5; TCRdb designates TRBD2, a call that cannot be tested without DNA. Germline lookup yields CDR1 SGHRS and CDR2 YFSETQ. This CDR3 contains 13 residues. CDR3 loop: CAAARGIGETQYF.

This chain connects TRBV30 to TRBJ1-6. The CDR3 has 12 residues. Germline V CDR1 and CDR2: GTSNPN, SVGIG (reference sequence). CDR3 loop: CASELNNSPLHF.

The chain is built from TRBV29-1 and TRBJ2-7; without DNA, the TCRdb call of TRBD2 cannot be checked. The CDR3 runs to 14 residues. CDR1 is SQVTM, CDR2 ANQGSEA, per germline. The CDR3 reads CSVWGDTFPYEQYF.

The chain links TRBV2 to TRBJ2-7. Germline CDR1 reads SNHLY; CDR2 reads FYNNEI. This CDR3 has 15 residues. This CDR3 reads CASSEYGSRTYEQYF. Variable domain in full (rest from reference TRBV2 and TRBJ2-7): EPEVTQTPSHQVTQMGQEVILRCVPISNHLYFYWYRQILGQKVEFLVSFYNNEISEKSEIFDDQFSVERPDGSNFTLKIRSTKLEDSAMYFCASSEYGSRTYEQYFGPGTRLTVT.

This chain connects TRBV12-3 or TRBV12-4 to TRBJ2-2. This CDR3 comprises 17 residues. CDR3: CASSLGLVVPNTGELFF.

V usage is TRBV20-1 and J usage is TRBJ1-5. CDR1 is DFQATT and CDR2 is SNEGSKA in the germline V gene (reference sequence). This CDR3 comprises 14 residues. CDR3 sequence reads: CSARGGYSNQPQHF.

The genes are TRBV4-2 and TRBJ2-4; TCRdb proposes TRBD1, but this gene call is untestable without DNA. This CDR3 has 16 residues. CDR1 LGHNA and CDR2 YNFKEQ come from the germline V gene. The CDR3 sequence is CASSQDFRGSKNIQYF.

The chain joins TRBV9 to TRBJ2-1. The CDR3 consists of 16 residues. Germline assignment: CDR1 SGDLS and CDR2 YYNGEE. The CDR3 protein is CASSVGQVSSYNEQFF.

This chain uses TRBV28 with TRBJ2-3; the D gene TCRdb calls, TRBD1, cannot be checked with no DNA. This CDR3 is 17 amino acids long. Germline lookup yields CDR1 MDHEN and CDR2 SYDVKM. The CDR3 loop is CASSSQGLAPTTDTQYF.

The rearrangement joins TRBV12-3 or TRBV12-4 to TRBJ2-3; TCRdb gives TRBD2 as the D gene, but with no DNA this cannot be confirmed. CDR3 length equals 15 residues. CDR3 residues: CASSPLAGGLGTQYF.

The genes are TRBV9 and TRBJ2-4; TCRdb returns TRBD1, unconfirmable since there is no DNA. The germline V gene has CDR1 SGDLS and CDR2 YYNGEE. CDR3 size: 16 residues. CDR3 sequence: CASSSLGQGLSNIQYF.

CDR3 region: CASSLVAGATYEQYF. The chain links TRBV12-3 or TRBV12-4 to TRBJ2-7; TCRdb proposes TRBD1, but this gene call is untestable without DNA. This CDR3 has 15 residues.

The CDR3 loop is CATSDPGSSYNEQFF. The chain couples TRBV24-1 to TRBJ2-1; TCRdb's D call, TRBD1, is unchecked because there is no DNA. CDR1 and CDR2 (germline): KGHDR, SFDVKD. This CDR3 has 15 residues.

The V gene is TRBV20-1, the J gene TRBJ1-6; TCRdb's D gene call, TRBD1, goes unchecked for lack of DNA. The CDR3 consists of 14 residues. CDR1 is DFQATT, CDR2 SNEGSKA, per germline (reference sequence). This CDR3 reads CSARDRVNLSPLHF.

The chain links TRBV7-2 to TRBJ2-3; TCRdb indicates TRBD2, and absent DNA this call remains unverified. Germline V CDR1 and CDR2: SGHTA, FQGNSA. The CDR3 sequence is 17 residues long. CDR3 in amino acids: CASSLRGRGEDPDTQYF. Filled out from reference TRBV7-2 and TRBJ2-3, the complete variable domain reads GAGVSQSPSNKVTEKGKDVELRCDPISGHTALYWYRQSLGQGLEFLIYFQGNSAPDKSGLPSDRFSAERTGGSVSTLTIQRTQQEDSAVYLCASSLRGRGEDPDTQYFGPGTRLTVL.

CDR3 region: CASSRQRSRETQYF. The V call is TRBV5-1, the J call TRBJ2-5; TCRdb calls TRBD2, which cannot be checked without DNA. The CDR3 loop spans 14 amino acids. Looked up from germline, CDR1 is SGHRS and CDR2 is YFSETQ.

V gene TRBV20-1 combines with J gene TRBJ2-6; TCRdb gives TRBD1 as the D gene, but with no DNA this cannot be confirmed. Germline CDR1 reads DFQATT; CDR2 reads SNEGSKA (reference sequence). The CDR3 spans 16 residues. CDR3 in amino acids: CSARATGPSGANVLTF.